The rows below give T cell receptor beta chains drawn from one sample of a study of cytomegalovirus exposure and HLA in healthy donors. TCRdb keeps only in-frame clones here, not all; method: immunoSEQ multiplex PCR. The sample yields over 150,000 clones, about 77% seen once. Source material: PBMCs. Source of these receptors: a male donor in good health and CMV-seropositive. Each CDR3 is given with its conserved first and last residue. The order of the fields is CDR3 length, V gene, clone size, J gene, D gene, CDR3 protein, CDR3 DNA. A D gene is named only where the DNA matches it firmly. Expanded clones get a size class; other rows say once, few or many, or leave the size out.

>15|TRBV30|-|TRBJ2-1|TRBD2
CAWRTGGVAVGEQFF
TGTGCCTGGAGAACGGGAGGGGTGGCTGTCGGTGAGCAGTTCTTC
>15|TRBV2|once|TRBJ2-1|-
CASSEDRSSYNEQFF
TGTGCCAGCAGTGAAGACCGGAGCTCCTACAATGAGCAGTTCTTC
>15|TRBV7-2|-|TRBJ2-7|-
CASSSRVAFLGEQYF
TGTGCCAGCAGCTCCCGGGTAGCCTTCTTAGGCGAGCAGTACTTC
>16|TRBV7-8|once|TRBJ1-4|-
CASSLARVLGGEKLFF
TGTGCCAGCAGCTTAGCCAGGGTTTTGGGAGGGGAAAAACTGTTTTTT
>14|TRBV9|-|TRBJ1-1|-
CASSFAGQHTEAFF
TGTGCCAGCAGCTTCGCCGGACAGCACACTGAAGCTTTCTTT
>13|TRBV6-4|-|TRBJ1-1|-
CASSKRVNTEAFF
TGTGCCAGCAGTAAGCGGGTAAACACTGAAGCTTTCTTT
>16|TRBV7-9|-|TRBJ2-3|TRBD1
CASSLLWTGSTDTQYF
TGTGCCAGCAGCTTACTTTGGACAGGGTCCACAGATACGCAGTATTTT
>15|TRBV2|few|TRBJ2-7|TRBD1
CASSERDRGSYEQYF
TGTGCCAGCAGTGAGCGGGACAGGGGTTCCTACGAGCAGTACTTC
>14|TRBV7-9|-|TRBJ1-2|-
CASTNVGRRYGYTF
TGTGCCAGCACCAACGTGGGGCGGCGCTATGGCTACACCTTC
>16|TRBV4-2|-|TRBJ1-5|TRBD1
CASSTRLRDRDQPQHF
TGTGCCAGCAGCACTCGACTCCGAGACAGGGATCAGCCCCAGCATTTT
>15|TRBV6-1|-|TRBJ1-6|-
CAARTGSSYNSPLHF
TGTGCCGCCCGCACAGGTAGCTCCTATAATTCACCCCTCCACTTT
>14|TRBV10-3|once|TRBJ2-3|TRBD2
CAISERRGEDTQYF
TGTGCCATCAGTGAAAGACGGGGGGAAGATACGCAGTATTTT
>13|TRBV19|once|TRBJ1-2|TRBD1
CASSIVTGGGYTF
TGTGCCAGTAGTATCGTAACAGGGGGAGGCTACACCTTC